Each of the 13 T cell receptor beta chains below was sequenced from the same sample in a study of blood T cell repertoires in COVID-19. This table comes from immunoSEQ multiplex PCR, and its TCRdb copy is limited to in-frame clones, with some not included. There are 25,000 to 35,000 clones in the sample; 85% to 95% occur only once, and 0.83% lies in the top ten. The specimen sequenced was peripheral blood. Source of these receptors: a woman in her 70s with COVID-19, enrolled during active disease.

The chain carries TRBV27 and TRBJ1-5; possible D gene TRBD1, 6 bases. V dropped 5 bases and J dropped 4 bases, with 18 bases sitting between them. The CDR3 loop spans 16 amino acids. CDR1 MNHEY and CDR2 SMNVEV come from the germline V gene (reference sequence). DNA of the CDR3: TGTGCCAGCAGTACTCAAGGGGGTAACGGGAATCAGCCCCAGCATTTT. This gives the protein CASSTQGGNGNQPQHF.

The rearrangement links TRBV6-1 to TRBJ1-5; 7 bases are shared with TRBD1. The CDR3 has 16 amino acids. V gave up 2 bases and J gave up 3 bases; unmatched junction bases: 7. Germline V gene lookup returns CDR1 MNHNS and CDR2 SASEGT. CDR3 amino acids: CASSEIRGQNNQPQHF. The CDR3 DNA sequence: TGTGCCAGCAGTGAAATTCGGGGACAGAACAATCAGCCCCAGCATTTT.

This sequence joins TRBV15 and TRBJ1-5, with 9 nucleotides matching TRBD1. Germline V gives CDR1 LNHNV, CDR2 YYDKDF (reference sequence). With V trimmed by 3 bases and J by 7 bases, 4 bases remained unmatched. This CDR3 is built from 14 residues. As DNA, the CDR3 is TGTGCCACCAGCAGTACAGGGGGCAGCCAGCCCCAGCATTTT. It is translated as CATSSTGGSQPQHF.

The CDR3: CASSVDRGSDTQYF. The CDR3 nucleotides read TGTGCCAGCAGTGTGGATAGGGGCTCAGATACGCAGTATTTT. The chain carries TRBV2 and TRBJ2-3, with D tentatively TRBD1 (5 bases). Germline V gives CDR1 SNHLY, CDR2 FYNNEI. V gave up 4 bases and J gave up 4 bases, with 12 bases separating them. The CDR3 length is 14 residues. Filled out from reference TRBV2 and TRBJ2-3, the complete variable domain reads EPEVTQTPSHQVTQMGQEVILRCVPISNHLYFYWYRQILGQKVEFLVSFYNNEISEKSEIFDDQFSVERPDGSNFTLKIRSTKLEDSAMYFCASSVDRGSDTQYFGPGTRLTVL.

The chain has TRBV18 and TRBJ1-1; TRBD1 matches 12 bases. The CDR3 has 16 amino acids. CDR1 is KGHSH, CDR2 LQKENI, per germline. With 6 bases clipped from V and 7 bases from J, the junction kept 12 bases outside the gene matches. The chain's CDR3 is CASSLRPGQGAFEAFF. CDR3 bases: TGTGCCAGCTCCCTTAGACCGGGACAGGGGGCCTTTGAAGCTTTCTTT.

The CDR3: CASSYRRAAEAFF. The CDR3 nucleotides read TGTGCCAGCAGTTACCGCAGGGCCGCTGAAGCTTTCTTT. This chain links TRBV6-5 with TRBJ1-1; maybe TRBD1 (5 bases). V was cut by 2 bases and J by 6 bases, with 10 bases left in between. There are 13 residues in the CDR3. Germline V gives CDR1 MNHEY, CDR2 SVGAGI.

The chain links TRBV21-1 to TRBJ1-3. TRBV21-1 is designated a pseudogene. There are 17 residues in the CDR3. The CDR3: CASSKIPPPRTGNTIYF. CDR3 nucleotide sequence: TGTGCCAGCAGCAAAATCCCCCCCCCTAGAACTGGAAACACCATATATTTT.

V and J are TRBV30 and TRBJ2-4; D is undetermined. The V gene lost 5 bases and the J gene lost 3 bases, with 11 bases spanning the gap. The CDR3 extends over 13 amino acids. Germline lookup yields CDR1 GTSNPN and CDR2 SVGIG (reference sequence). Here the CDR3 reads CAWGIVSKNIQYF. The CDR3 DNA is TGTGCCTGGGGGATTGTCAGCAAAAACATTCAGTACTTC.

The V call is TRBV29-1, the J call TRBJ2-7; 9 bases agree with TRBD1. Germline assignment: CDR1 SQVTM and CDR2 ANQGSEA. The V segment lost 0 bases and the J segment 3 bases; nucleotides outside the gene matches: 6. The CDR3 spans 15 residues. CDR3 amino acids: CSVEEFGTGLYEQYF. CDR3 DNA sequence: TGCAGCGTTGAAGAATTTGGGACAGGGCTCTACGAGCAGTACTTC.

The table lists this clone with a count of one. The J gene is TRBJ1-1, the V gene TRBV10-1; 8 bases fit TRBD1. The V segment lost 5 bases and the J segment 5 bases; nucleotides outside the gene matches: 10. CDR1 and CDR2 from the germline V gene are WNHNN and SYGVQD (reference sequence). The CDR3 contains 15 residues. The CDR3 loop reads CASSRYRGGNTEAFF. Written as DNA, the CDR3 is TGCGCCAGCAGTCGATACAGGGGGGGGAATACTGAAGCTTTCTTT.

The J gene is TRBJ2-1, the V gene TRBV11-3, with 7 positions matching TRBD2. V lost 1 base and J lost 0; bases outside the gene matches: 12. The CDR3 totals 19 residues. Per the germline V gene, CDR1 is SGHNT and CDR2 is YENEEA. The CDR3, as DNA: TGTGCCAGCAGCTTAGGGGAGGGGAGCGGGGCCCGCTCCTACAATGAGCAGTTCTTC. As protein: CASSLGEGSGARSYNEQFF.

The chain carries TRBV5-1 and TRBJ2-7, with 7 nucleotides matching TRBD1. Looked up from germline, CDR1 is SGHRS and CDR2 is YFSETQ. The CDR3 is 14 amino acids. Trimming took 0 bases from V and 4 from J; bases not matched to a gene: 4. The DNA for the CDR3 is TGCGCCAGCAGCTTGGGAGGGGGCCTATACGAGCAGTACTTC. Protein sequence: CASSLGGGLYEQYF.

V gene TRBV7-3 combines with J gene TRBJ2-5; 7 nucleotides agree with TRBD1. The CDR3 has 13 residues. From germline, CDR1 is SGHTA and CDR2 FQGTGA. Losses at the gene ends were 8 bases for V and 1 base for J; bases not matched to a gene: 4. The CDR3 sequence is CASSRDSQETQYF. The CDR3, as DNA: TGTGCCAGCTCCAGGGACAGCCAAGAGACCCAGTACTTC.